This T cell receptor beta chain was found in a study of OX40 agonist ivuxolimab in advanced cancers. The overall study: Patients were dosed with the agonistic anti-OX40 (CD134) antibody ivuxolimab. At doses from 0.01 to 10 mg/kg, patients were given intravenous ivuxolimab every 2 weeks.

Between the trimmed V and J ends, which lost 2 bases and 3 bases, there was a span of 9 bases. Germline V gene data show CDR1 as SGHNT and CDR2 as YYREEE (reference sequence). The CDR3 has 13 amino acids. The method was immunoSEQ multiplex PCR; TCRdb's version includes in-frame clones alone and lacks a portion of them. The sample yields tens of thousands of clones, around nine tenths seen once. Broader study findings: On average, a greater number of expanded clones characterised CD8+ T cells relative to CD4+. Partial responders receiving 0.1-3.0 mg/kg showed among the lowest clonal expansion.

Comments on this clone: Its antigen is unidentified.

The sequences come from CD4+ or CD8+ T cells sorted from blood, collected in a trial of the OX40 agonist ivuxolimab. This TCR was recovered from an adult with an advanced solid tumor such as melanoma, head and neck, liver or kidney cancer. The chain joins TRBV5-4 to TRBJ2-7; tentatively, D is TRBD1 or TRBD2 (5 bases each). The CDR3 loop is CASSFGTDYEQYF. CDR3 coding DNA: TGTGCCAGCAGCTTCGGGACGGACTACGAGCAGTACTTC.